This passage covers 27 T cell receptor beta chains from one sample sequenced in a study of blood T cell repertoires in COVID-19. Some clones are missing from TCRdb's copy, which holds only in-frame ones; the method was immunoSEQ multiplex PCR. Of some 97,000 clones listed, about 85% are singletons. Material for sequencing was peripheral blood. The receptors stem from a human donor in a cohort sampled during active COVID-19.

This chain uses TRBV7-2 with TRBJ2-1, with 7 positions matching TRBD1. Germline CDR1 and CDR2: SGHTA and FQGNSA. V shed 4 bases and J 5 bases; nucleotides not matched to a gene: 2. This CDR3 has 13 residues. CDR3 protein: CASSSGQHNEQFF. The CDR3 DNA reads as TGTGCCAGCAGCTCGGGACAGCACAATGAGCAGTTCTTC.

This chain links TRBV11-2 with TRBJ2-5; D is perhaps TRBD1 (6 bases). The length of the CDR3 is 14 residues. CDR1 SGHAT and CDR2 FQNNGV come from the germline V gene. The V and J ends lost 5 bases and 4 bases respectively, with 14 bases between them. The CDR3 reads CASSHRRGGETQYF. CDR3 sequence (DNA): TGTGCCAGCAGCCATCGACGAGGGGGAGAGACCCAGTACTTC.

This CDR3 reads CASSEALRGWEFF. In DNA, the CDR3 is TGTGCCAGCAGTGAAGCGCTTCGGGGGTGGGAGTTCTTC. The rearrangement joins TRBV2 to TRBJ2-1; possibly TRBD2 for D (6 bases). V lost 0 bases and J 14 bases, leaving 14 bases between the germline ends. CDR1 is SNHLY, CDR2 FYNNEI, per germline. This CDR3 is 13 amino acids long.

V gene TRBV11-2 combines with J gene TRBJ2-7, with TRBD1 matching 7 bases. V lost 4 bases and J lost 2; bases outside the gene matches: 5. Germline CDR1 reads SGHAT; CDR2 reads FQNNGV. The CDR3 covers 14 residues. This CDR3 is CASSWPGQTYEQYF. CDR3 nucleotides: TGTGCCAGCAGCTGGCCGGGACAGACCTACGAGCAGTACTTC.

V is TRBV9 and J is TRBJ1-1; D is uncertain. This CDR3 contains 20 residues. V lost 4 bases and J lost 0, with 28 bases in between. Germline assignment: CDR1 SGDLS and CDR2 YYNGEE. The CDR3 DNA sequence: TGTGCCAGCAGCCCCCCCCGGGAGCAGGCCAACTGGGGTTTGAACACTGAAGCTTTCTTT. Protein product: CASSPPREQANWGLNTEAFF.

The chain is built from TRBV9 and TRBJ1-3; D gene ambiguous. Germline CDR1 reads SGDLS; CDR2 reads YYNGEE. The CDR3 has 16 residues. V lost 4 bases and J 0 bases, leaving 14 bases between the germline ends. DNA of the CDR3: TGTGCCAGCAGCCCCCGTGGAGACCTCTCTGGAAACACCATATATTTT. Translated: CASSPRGDLSGNTIYF.

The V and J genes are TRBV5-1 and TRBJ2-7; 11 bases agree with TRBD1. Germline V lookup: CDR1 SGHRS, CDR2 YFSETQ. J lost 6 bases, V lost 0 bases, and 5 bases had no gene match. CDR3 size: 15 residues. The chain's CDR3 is CASSLDGQGALEQYF. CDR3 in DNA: TGCGCCAGCAGCTTGGACGGACAGGGGGCTCTCGAGCAGTACTTC.

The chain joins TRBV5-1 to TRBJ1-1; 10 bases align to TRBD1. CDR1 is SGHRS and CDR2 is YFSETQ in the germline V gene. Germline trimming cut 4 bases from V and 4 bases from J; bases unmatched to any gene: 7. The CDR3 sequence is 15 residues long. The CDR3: CASSRDRGPATEAFF. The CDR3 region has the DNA TGCGCCAGCAGCAGGGACAGGGGTCCTGCCACTGAAGCTTTCTTT.

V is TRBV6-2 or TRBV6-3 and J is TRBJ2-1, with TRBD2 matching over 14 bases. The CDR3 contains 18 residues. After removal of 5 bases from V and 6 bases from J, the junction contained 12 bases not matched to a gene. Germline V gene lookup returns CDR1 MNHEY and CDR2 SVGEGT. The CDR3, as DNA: TGTGCCAGCAGTCGCCGACTAGCGGGAGGGCCGAGTTCCAATGAGCAGTTCTTC. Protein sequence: CASSRRLAGGPSSNEQFF.

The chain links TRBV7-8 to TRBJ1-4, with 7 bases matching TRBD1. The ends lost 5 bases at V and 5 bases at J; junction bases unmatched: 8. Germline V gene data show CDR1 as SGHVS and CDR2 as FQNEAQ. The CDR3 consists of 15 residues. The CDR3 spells CASSTSQGWNEKLFF. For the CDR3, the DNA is TGTGCCAGCAGCACCTCACAGGGGTGGAATGAAAAACTGTTTTTT.

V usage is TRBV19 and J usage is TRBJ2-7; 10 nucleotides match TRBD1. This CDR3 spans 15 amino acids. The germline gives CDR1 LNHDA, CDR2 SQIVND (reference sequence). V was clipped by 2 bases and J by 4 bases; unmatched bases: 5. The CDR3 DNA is TGTGCCAGTAGTATAATGGGACAGGGGTTTTACGAGCAGTACTTC. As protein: CASSIMGQGFYEQYF.

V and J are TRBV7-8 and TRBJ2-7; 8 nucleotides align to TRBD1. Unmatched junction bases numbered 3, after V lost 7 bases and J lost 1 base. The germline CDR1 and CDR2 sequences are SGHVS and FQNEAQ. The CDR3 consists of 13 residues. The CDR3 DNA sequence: TGTGCCAGCACCCACAGGGGGTCCTACGAGCAGTACTTC. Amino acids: CASTHRGSYEQYF.

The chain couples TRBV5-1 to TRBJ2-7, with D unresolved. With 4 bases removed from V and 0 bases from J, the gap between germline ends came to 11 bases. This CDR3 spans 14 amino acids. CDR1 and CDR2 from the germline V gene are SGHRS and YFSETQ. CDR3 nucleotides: TGCGCCAGCAGCGTCGGTGTGAGCTCCTACGAGCAGTACTTC. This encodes CASSVGVSSYEQYF.

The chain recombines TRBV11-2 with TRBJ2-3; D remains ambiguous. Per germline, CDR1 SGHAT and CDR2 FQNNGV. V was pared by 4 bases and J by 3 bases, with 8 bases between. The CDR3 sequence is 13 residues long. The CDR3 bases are TGTGCCAGCAGCTCCTTACTGACAGATACGCAGTATTTT. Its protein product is CASSSLLTDTQYF.

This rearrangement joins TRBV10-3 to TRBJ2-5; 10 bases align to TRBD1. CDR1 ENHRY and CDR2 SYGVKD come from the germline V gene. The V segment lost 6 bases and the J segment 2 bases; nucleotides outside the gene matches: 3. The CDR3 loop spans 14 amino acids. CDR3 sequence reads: CAISPGQGQETQYF. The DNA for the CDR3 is TGTGCCATCAGCCCGGGACAGGGGCAAGAGACCCAGTACTTC.

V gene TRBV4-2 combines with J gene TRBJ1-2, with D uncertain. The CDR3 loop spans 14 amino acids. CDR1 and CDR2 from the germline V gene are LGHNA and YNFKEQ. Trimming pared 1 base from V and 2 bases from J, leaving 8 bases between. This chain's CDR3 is CASSQGRQNYGYTF. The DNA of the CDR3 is TGTGCCAGCAGCCAAGGGAGGCAGAACTATGGCTACACCTTC.

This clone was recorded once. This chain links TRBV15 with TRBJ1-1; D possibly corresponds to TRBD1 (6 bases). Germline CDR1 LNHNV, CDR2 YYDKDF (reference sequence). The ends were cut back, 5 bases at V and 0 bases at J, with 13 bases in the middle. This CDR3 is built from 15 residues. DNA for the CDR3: TGTGCCACCAGCGGCGGACAGCTGATGAACACTGAAGCTTTCTTT. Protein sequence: CATSGGQLMNTEAFF.

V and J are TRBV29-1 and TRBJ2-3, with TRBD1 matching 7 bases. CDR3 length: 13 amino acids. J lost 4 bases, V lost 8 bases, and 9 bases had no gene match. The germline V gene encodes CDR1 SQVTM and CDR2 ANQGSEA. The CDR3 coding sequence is TGCAGCTTCGAGACAGGGTCCCCAGATACGCAGTATTTT. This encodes CSFETGSPDTQYF.

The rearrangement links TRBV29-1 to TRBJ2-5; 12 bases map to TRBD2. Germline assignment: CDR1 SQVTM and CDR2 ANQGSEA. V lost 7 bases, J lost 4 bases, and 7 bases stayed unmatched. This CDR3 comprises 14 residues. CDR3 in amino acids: CSGVTSGSPETQYF. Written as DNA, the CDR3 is TGCAGCGGTGTGACTAGCGGGAGCCCAGAGACCCAGTACTTC.

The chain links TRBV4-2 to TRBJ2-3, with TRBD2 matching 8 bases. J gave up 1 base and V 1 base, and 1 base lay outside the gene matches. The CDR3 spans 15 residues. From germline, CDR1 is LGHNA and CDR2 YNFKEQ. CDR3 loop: CASSQGAGGTDTQYF. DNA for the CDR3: TGTGCCAGCAGCCAAGGAGCGGGGGGCACAGATACGCAGTATTTT.

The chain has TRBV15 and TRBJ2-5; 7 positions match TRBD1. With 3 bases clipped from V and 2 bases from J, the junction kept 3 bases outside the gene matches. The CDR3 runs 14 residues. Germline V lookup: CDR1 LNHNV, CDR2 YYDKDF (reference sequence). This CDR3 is CATSRGTEQETQYF. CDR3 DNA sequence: TGTGCCACCAGCAGGGGGACAGAACAAGAGACCCAGTACTTC.

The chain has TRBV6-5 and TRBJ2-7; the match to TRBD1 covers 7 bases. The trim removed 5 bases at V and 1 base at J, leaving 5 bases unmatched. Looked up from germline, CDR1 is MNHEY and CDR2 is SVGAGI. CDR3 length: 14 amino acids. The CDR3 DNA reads TGTGCCAGCAGTCGGGACAGCATATCCTACGAGCAGTACTTC. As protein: CASSRDSISYEQYF.

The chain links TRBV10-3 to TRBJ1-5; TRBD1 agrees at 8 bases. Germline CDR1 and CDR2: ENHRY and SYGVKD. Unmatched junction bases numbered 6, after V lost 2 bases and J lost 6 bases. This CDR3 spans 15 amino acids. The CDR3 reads CAISETTTGAQPQHF. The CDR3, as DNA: TGTGCCATCAGTGAGACAACGACAGGGGCTCAGCCCCAGCATTTT.

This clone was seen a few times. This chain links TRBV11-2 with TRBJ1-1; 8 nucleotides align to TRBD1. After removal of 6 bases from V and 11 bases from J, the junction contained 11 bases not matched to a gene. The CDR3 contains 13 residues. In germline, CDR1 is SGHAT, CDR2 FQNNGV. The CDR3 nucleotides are TGTGCCAGCAGATCAGGGGGCCTTAGTACGGCTTTCTTT. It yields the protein CASRSGGLSTAFF.

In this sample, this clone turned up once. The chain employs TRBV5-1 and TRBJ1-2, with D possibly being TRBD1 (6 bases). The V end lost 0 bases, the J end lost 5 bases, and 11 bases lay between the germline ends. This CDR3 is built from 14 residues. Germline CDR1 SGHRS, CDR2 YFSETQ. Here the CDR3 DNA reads TGCGCCAGCAGCTTGGACAGGGCTGAGTATGGCTACACCTTC. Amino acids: CASSLDRAEYGYTF. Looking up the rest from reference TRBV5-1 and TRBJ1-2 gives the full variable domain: KAGVTQTPRYLIKTRGQQVTLSCSPISGHRSVSWYQQTPGQGLQFLFEYFSETQRNKGNFPGRFSGRQFSNSRSEMNVSTLELGDSALYLCASSLDRAEYGYTFGSGTRLTVV.

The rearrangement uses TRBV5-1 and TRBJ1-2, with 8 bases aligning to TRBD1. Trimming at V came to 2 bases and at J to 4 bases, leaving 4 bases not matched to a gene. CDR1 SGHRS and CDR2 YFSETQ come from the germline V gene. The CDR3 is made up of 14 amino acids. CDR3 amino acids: CASSLSGGVYGYTF. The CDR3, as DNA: TGCGCCAGCAGCTTATCAGGGGGCGTCTATGGCTACACCTTC.

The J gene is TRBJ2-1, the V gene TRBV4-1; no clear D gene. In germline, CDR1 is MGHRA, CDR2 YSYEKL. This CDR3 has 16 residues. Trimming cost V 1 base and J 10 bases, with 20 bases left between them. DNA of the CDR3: TGCGCCAGCAGCCAAGGTCCTTTCGGTCCAGGAAGGGAGCAGTTCTTC. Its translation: CASSQGPFGPGREQFF.